The clone carrying this T cell receptor beta chain turned up a few times. This sample was taken from a study of blood T cell repertoires in COVID-19. Unmatched junction bases numbered 5, after V lost 6 bases and J lost 5 bases. CDR1 and CDR2 (germline): SNHLY, FYNNEI. The CDR3 runs 15 residues. TCRdb's copy holds only in-frame clones and misses some; the assay was immunoSEQ multiplex PCR. The table has 250,000 to 350,000 clones, 87% seen once; the top ten hold 5.5% to 6%. The specimen sequenced was PBMCs or T cells enriched from blood (not recorded which). This sequence was found in a woman in her thirties who had recovered from COVID-19. The J gene is TRBJ2-1, the V gene TRBV2, with 12 bases matching TRBD2. Here the CDR3 DNA reads TGTGCCAGCAGAACGACTAGCGGGGGTGACAATGAGCAGTTCTTC. Its protein is CASRTTSGGDNEQFF. Variable domain in full (rest from reference TRBV2 and TRBJ2-1): EPEVTQTPSHQVTQMGQEVILRCVPISNHLYFYWYRQILGQKVEFLVSFYNNEISEKSEIFDDQFSVERPDGSNFTLKIRSTKLEDSAMYFCASRTTSGGDNEQFFGPGTRLTVL.